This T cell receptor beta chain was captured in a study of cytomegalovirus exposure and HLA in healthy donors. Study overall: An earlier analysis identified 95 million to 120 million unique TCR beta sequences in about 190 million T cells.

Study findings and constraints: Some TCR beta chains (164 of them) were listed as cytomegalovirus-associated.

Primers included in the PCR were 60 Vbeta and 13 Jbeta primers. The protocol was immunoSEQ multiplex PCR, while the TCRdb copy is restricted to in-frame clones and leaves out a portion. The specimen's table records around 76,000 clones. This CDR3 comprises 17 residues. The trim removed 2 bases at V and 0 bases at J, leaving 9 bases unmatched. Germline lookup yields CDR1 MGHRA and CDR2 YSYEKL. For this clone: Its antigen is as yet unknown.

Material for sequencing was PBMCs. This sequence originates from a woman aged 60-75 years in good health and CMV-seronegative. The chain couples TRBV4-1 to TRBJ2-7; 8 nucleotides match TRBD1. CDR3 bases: TGCGCCAGCAGCCAACTACACCAACAGGGGGTCTCCTACGAGCAGTACTTC. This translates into CASSQLHQQGVSYEQYF.